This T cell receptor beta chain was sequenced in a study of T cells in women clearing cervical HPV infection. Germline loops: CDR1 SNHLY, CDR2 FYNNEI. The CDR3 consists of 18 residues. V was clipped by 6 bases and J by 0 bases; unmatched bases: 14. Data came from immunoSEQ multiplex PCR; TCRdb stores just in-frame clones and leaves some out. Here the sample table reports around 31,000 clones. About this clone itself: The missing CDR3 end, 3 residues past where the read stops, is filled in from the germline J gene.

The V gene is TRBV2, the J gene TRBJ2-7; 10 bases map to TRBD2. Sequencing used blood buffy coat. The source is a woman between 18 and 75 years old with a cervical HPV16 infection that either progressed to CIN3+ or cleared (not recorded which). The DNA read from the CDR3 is TGTGCCAGCAGCCCTAGCGGGAGTTTAACCGCGCTCTCCTACGAG. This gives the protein CASSPSGSLTALSYE. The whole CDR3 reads CASSPSGSLTALSYEQYF.